These 2 T cell receptor beta chains came from one sample sequenced in a study of human T cells and chemical hapten exposure. TCRdb called the RACE reads again in MiXCR, with one record for every CDR3 protein. The sample lists tens of thousands of distinct CDR3 sequences, about 11% occurring once. Time point in this sample: patch test 2, 6 weeks after DPC sensitization. Indicated treatment: therapeutic diphenylcyclopropenone sensitization with weekly scalp DPC. Sequences were derived from whole blood, sampled in connection with sensitization to the hapten diphenylcyclopropenone (DPC). These receptors originate from a man aged 35-49 years with alopecia areata. Some clones in this sample may be carry-over from other donors' samples.

This clonotype has just a few counts. In DNA, the CDR3 is TGCAGTGCTAATCCGGGACTAGCGGGAGGATTCCGCTCCTACAATGAGCAGTTCTTC. Protein: CSANPGLAGGFRSYNEQFF. The rearrangement links TRBV20-1 to TRBJ2-1; 15 bases are shared with TRBD2. This CDR3 has 19 residues. The J segment lost 0 bases and the V segment lost 4 bases, leaving 10 bases of the junction unmatched. Germline values: CDR1 DFQATT, CDR2 SNEGSKA (reference sequence).

This clonotype has a handful of counts. This chain links TRBV6-1 with TRBJ2-7, with a weak D call TRBD1 (6 bases). The germline gives CDR1 MNHNS, CDR2 SASEGT. The CDR3 length is 17 residues. Trimming stripped 6 bases from V and 0 bases from J, with 21 bases between. CDR3 DNA: TGTGCCAGCAGGTTCTCCCACTCCGGGACACTCTCCTACGAGCAGTACGTC. Encoded protein: CASRFSHSGTLSYEQYV.